This T cell receptor (beta chain) was captured in a study of blood T cell repertoires in COVID-19 (dated by TCRdb to 2018 to 2021). Broadly, across the study: Collaborator samples came from the United States, Italy and Spain and covered acute and convalescent phases of COVID-19. Where HLA class I and class II types were available, the types were taken from metadata supplied by the sample provider, not from assay-based typing. The sample metadata nearly always contained a de-identified subject ID, COVID-19 status, age in years and sex. Subjects who had been exposed to COVID-19, were actively infected with it, or had recovered from it provided the deeply sampled blood TCRbeta repertoires that made up the dataset. The samples were drawn from two sources: the first 160 participants of the ongoing ImmuneRACE study, and 1,200 or so subjects contributed by 6 global collaborators. The repertoires were released in a freely available public database intended as a resource for research on the immune response to SARS-CoV-2. The prospective study material was composed of cDNA or gDNA derived from T cells, B-cell-depleted T cells, or PBMCs. The paper's findings and limits, for the study overall: The amount of clinical and demographic metadata varied by source and participant and was provided uncurated.

The immunoSEQ Assay, a bias-controlled multiplex PCR, was used to amplify TCRbeta CDR3 regions from genomic DNA. Concerning the study's data processing: The number of nucleated cells in each sample was estimated from the amplification of reference gene primers within the assay. Sequence reads were collapsed and filtered to measure the absolute abundance of every unique TCRbeta CDR3 rearrangement. For each sample, productive Simpson clonality was calculated as the square root of Simpson's diversity index over productive rearrangements. TCRdb stores this immuneACCESS table with in-frame sequences only. Part of the clones is absent; in the studies checked, under half of the shortfall reflects unresolved V genes, and no reason is known for the rest. Clone size and the V and J calls come from that table; the DNA yielded D and trimming. This sample lists more than 95,000 clones; about 70% were detected once. The ten largest clonotypes hold 4.5% to 6% of the sample.

V trim: 2 bases; J trim: 9 bases; unmatched bases: 3. The CDR3, cysteine through phenylalanine, is 13 amino acids long. Solely the CDR3 DNA is kept, with 39 bases framed from the first base. Taken from the germline V gene, the CDR1 and CDR2 loops are SNHLY and FYNNEI. A remark on this clone: Its antigen has not been determined. Base-call qualities are not available, and no considerably larger clone is one nucleotide away.

In Seattle, one collaborating source enrolled patients while the infection was active and tracked those patients longitudinally over the course of disease. Whole blood was collected in K2EDTA tubes by collaborating institutions according to the institutions' own protocols. For TCRbeta analysis, collaborators shipped samples as frozen whole blood, isolated PBMCs, or DNA extracted from either of those sample types. The chain is made from TRBV2 and TRBJ2-2, with TRBD2 identical over 7 junction bases. Sequencing used peripheral blood. This TCR was sampled from a man older than 75 with COVID-19, enrolled during active disease. The sequenced DNA: TGTGCCAGCAGTGAAAGACTAGCCTGGGAGCTGTTTTTT. Its protein is CASSERLAWELFF.